Shown below are 10 T cell receptor beta chains from a single sample sequenced in a study of T cells in Graves' hyperthyroidism and ophthalmopathy. Using RNA transcripts as the source, TCR beta CDR3 regions were amplified. In the first-round RT-PCR of the TCR CDR3, the HTBI primer set was used. MiXCR was run by TCRdb on the multiplex PCR reads, yielding one entry per CDR3 protein. The sample holds a few hundred thousand distinct CDR3 sequences, roughly 23% seen once. The source material was blood. Every receptor here comes from a woman in her sixties or seventies with Graves' ophthalmopathy.

The rearrangement links TRBV18 to TRBJ2-2; the D gene is possibly TRBD1 (5 bases). This CDR3 has 14 amino acids. Trimming cost V 5 bases and J 4 bases, with 11 bases left between them. Germline values: CDR1 KGHSH, CDR2 LQKENI. The CDR3 nucleotides read TGTGCCAGCTCAAGGACAAGGGCCACCGGGGAGCTGTTTTTT. Amino acids: CASSRTRATGELFF.

V and J are TRBV27 and TRBJ1-2; D uncertain. This CDR3 region has 15 residues. With 0 bases removed from V and 0 bases from J, the gap between germline ends came to 8 bases. Germline CDR1 MNHEY, CDR2 SMNVEV (reference sequence). CDR3 loop: CASSLSGVTNYGYTF. Here the CDR3 DNA reads TGTGCCAGCAGTTTATCTGGGGTGACTAACTATGGCTACACCTTC.

This clonotype was observed a handful of times. This rearrangement joins TRBV28 to TRBJ1-1; possible D gene TRBD1, 6 bases. Germline V gene sequence: CDR1 MDHEN, CDR2 SYDVKM. CDR3 length equals 12 residues. The V and J ends lost 7 bases and 3 bases respectively, with 9 bases between them. DNA of the CDR3: TGTGCCAGCAAGGGGGGGCACACTGAAGCTTTCTTT. It specifies CASKGGHTEAFF.

This clonotype was counted a few times. The chain couples TRBV6-1 to TRBJ2-1; TRBD2 aligns across 7 bases. Trimming at V came to 7 bases and at J to 4 bases, leaving 7 bases not matched to a gene. Per the germline V gene, CDR1 is MNHNS and CDR2 is SASEGT. The CDR3 extends over 14 amino acids. CDR3 DNA: TGTGCCAGCAACAGGCGGGAGCGGTACAATGAGCAGTTCTTC. Protein sequence: CASNRRERYNEQFF.

The V gene is TRBV20-1, the J gene TRBJ2-4; 9 bases agree with TRBD2. After removal of 1 base from V and 1 base from J, the junction contained 8 bases not matched to a gene. Germline CDR1 and CDR2: DFQATT and SNEGSKA (reference sequence). The CDR3 runs to 17 residues. The CDR3 is CSARVASGVSAKNIQYF. The CDR3 DNA is TGCAGTGCTAGAGTAGCTAGCGGGGTCTCGGCCAAAAACATTCAGTACTTC.

This chain connects TRBV20-1 to TRBJ2-2; no reliable D call. Germline values: CDR1 DFQATT, CDR2 SNEGSKA (reference sequence). The CDR3 length is 16 residues. V was trimmed by 0 bases and J by 5 bases, leaving 16 bases between them. CDR3: CSARDKVVGNTGELFF. The CDR3 DNA reads TGCAGTGCTAGAGATAAGGTCGTAGGGAATACCGGGGAGCTGTTTTTT.

This clonotype was observed many times. V usage is TRBV7-2 and J usage is TRBJ2-7; 7 bases align to TRBD2. CDR3 length: 14 residues. V was pared by 0 bases and J by 2 bases, with 1 base of the junction left unmatched. The germline CDR1 and CDR2 sequences are SGHTA and FQGNSA. The CDR3, as DNA: TGTGCCAGCAGCTTAGCCGCGGGGGCCTACGAGCAGTACTTC. This codes for CASSLAAGAYEQYF.

In this sample, this clonotype turned up a few times. The chain combines TRBV5-8 with TRBJ2-1; D gene unclear. CDR1 is SGHTS and CDR2 is YDEGEE in the germline V gene. The length of the CDR3 is 14 residues. V shed 6 bases and J shed 4 bases, with 14 bases lying between them. The CDR3 protein is CASNPGRVYNEQFF. The CDR3 region has the DNA TGTGCCAGCAACCCGGGCCGAGTATACAATGAGCAGTTCTTC.

This sequence joins TRBV29-1 and TRBJ2-5; no firm D call. Trimming cost V 4 bases and J 4 bases, with 7 bases left between them. Germline V CDR1 and CDR2: SQVTM, ANQGSEA. The CDR3 is 11 amino acids. The CDR3 DNA follows: TGCAGCGTTGGTGAGGTAGAGACCCAGTACTTC. Protein sequence: CSVGEVETQYF.

Written as DNA, the CDR3 is TGTGCCAGCAGTGAAGCGGGGACCGTGTTCGAGCAGTACTTC. It translates to CASSEAGTVFEQYF. The rearrangement uses TRBV6-1 and TRBJ2-7, with D possibly called TRBD1 or TRBD2 (5 bases each). V was pared by 0 bases and J by 6 bases, with 12 bases between. Looked up from germline, CDR1 is MNHNS and CDR2 is SASEGT. The CDR3 runs to 14 residues.